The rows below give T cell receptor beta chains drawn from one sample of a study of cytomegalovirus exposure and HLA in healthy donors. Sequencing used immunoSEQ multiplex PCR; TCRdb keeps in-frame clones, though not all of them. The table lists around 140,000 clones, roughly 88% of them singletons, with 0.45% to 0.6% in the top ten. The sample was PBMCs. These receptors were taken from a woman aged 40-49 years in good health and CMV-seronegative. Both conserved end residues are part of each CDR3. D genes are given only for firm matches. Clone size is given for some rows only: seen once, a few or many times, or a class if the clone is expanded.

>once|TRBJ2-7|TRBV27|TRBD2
TGTGCCAGCAAGGGAGGGCTCCACGAGCAGTACTTC
CASKGGLHEQYF
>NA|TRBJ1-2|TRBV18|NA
TGTGCCAGCTCACCACCCTCACAGCCCTATGGCTACACCTTC
CASSPPSQPYGYTF
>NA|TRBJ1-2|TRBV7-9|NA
TGTGCCAGCAGCTTAAGACTCATGGATGGCTACACCTTC
CASSLRLMDGYTF
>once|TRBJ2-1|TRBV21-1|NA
TGTGCCAGCAGCAACCCGGGACAGGGAGGATCCCAAGACGGGTTCTTC
CASSNPGQGGSQDGFF
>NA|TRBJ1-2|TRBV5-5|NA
TGTGCCAGCAGCCCCGACAGAAACTATGGCTACACCTTC
CASSPDRNYGYTF
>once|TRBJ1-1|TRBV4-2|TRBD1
TGTGCCAGCAGCCACCCCGACAGGGCGAACACTGAAGCTTTCTTT
CASSHPDRANTEAFF
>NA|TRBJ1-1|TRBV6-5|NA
TGTGCCAGCAGTTACTCACCTATCCTGAGAGCTTTCTTT
CASSYSPILRAFF
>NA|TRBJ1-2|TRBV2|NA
TGTGCCAGCAGTGATCCCATACAGGGCTCGATGGGAGGCTACACCTTC
CASSDPIQGSMGGYTF
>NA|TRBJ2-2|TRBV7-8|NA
TGTGCCAGCAGCCCCCGTGAGAGGAGGGAGCTGTTTTTT
CASSPRERRELFF
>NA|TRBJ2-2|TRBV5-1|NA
TGCGCCAGCAGCCCGGCACTAGTTCTTGCCGGGGAGCTGTTTTTT
CASSPALVLAGELFF
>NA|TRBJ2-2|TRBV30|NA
TGTGCCTGGAGTACAGTCTCAAACACCGGGGAGCTGTTTTTT
CAWSTVSNTGELFF
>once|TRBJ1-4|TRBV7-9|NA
TGTGCCAGCAGCCCGAGCACGGAAAAACTGTTTTTT
CASSPSTEKLFF
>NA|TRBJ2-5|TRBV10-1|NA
TGCGCCAGCAGTACAGGGATTGCGGAGTCCCAAGAGACCCAGTACTTC
CASSTGIAESQETQYF
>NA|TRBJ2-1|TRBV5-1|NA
TGCGCCAGCAGTTTTGCCCTAGCTGGGTACAATGAGCAGTTCTTC
CASSFALAGYNEQFF
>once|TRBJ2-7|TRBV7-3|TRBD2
TGTGCCAGCAGCTATACTAGCGGGAGTTCCTACGAGCAGTACTTC
CASSYTSGSSYEQYF
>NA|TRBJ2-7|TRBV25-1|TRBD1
TGTGCCAGCAGTGAATTGGGACAGGGGTCCTACGAGCAGTACTTC
CASSELGQGSYEQYF
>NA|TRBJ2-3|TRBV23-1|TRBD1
TGCGCCAGCAGTCAAGAACAGGGGGAAGGAGGCACAGATACGCAGTATTTT
CASSQEQGEGGTDTQYF
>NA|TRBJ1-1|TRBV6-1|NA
TGTGCCAGCAAAAGCGGGTTCAAGATGAACACTGAAGCTTTCTTT
CASKSGFKMNTEAFF
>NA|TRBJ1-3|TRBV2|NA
TGTGCCAGCAGCACGAGTTTCGGAAACACCATATATTTT
CASSTSFGNTIYF
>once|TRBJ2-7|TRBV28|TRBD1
TGTGCCACCGGGCCGGCAGGGGGTATCAACGAGCAGTACTTC
CATGPAGGINEQYF
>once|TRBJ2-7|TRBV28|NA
TGTGCCAGCAGTTCACAGGGTTGGGATTACGAGCAGTACTTC
CASSSQGWDYEQYF
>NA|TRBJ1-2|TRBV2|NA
TGTGCCAGCACCAGGGAGGCAACTGGCTACACCTTC
CASTREATGYTF
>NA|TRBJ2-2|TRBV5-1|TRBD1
TGCGCCAGCAGCTTCTCCGCACAGGGGGCTAACACCGGGGAGCTGTTTTTT
CASSFSAQGANTGELFF
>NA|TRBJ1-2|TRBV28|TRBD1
TGTGCCAGCAGTGCTAGGGGGCCAGCTAACTATGGCTACACCTTC
CASSARGPANYGYTF
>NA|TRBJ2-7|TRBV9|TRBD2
TGTGCCAGCAGCCGGACTAGCGGGAGTACCTACGAGCAGTACTTC
CASSRTSGSTYEQYF
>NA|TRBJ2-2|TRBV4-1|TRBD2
TGCGCCAGCAGCCAAGTCCCTAGCGGGAGGGCCGACACCGGGGAGCTGTTTTTT
CASSQVPSGRADTGELFF
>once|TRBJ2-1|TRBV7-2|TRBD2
TGTGCTAACTCTCTAGCGGGAGTTTCCTACAATGAGCAGTTCTTC
CANSLAGVSYNEQFF
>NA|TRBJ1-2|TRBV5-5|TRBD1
TGTGCCAGCAGCTTTGTTGGGACAGCGAACTATGGCTACACCTTC
CASSFVGTANYGYTF
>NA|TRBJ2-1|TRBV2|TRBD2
TGTGCCAGCAGTGAAGCCCCAGCGGGACGGAATGAGCAGTTCTTC
CASSEAPAGRNEQFF
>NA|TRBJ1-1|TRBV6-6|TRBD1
TGTGCCAGCAGTTGGGACAGGGGCACTGAAGCTTTCTTT
CASSWDRGTEAFF
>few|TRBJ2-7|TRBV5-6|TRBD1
TGTGCCAGCAGCATGGGACAGGGTCGGGACGAGCAGTACTTC
CASSMGQGRDEQYF
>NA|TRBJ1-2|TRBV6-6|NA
TGTGCCAGCAGTCTCACTAGGGGCTACACCTTC
CASSLTRGYTF
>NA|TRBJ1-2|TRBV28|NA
TGTGCCAGCAGGAGCGGGACCGCGCTTTATGGCTACACCTTC
CASRSGTALYGYTF
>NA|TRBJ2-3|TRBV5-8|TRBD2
TGTGCCAGCAGCTTGGCCTCTAGCGGGAGGGACACAGATACGCAGTATTTT
CASSLASSGRDTDTQYF
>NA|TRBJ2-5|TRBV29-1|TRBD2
TGCAGCGGGGGGGGAGGGCGTCAAGAGACCCAGTACTTC
CSGGGGRQETQYF
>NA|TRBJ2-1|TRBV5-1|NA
TGCGCCAGCAGCTTGGTAAGGGACATAAATGAGCAGTTCTTC
CASSLVRDINEQFF
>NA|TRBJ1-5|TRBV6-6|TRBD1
TGTGCCAGCGGCGGGACAGGGGGTAATCAGCCCCAGCATTTT
CASGGTGGNQPQHF
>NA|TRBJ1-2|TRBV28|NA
TGTGCCAGCAGTCCCCCTGTCTATGGCTACACCTTC
CASSPPVYGYTF
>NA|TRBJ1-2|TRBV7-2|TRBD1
TGTGCCAGCAGCCCACTGGACAGGGAGGTTGGCTACACCTTC
CASSPLDREVGYTF
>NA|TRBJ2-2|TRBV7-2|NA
TGTGCCAGCAGCTTAGGACAGAACACCGGGGAGCTGTTTTTT
CASSLGQNTGELFF